One T cell receptor beta chain is described in this entry. What it binds is unknown. Measured with immunoSEQ multiplex PCR; TCRdb has only the in-frame clones, and not every one. The table has 110,000 to 150,000 clones, roughly 93% seen once. This sample was included in a study of T cell responses to AZD1222 COVID-19 vaccine. The germline V and J ends were trimmed by 5 bases and 1 base, with 5 bases remaining between them. Germline V gives CDR1 LNHDA, CDR2 SQIVND (reference sequence). The length of the CDR3 is 12 residues. Study-wide points: Seropositive status at baseline applied to only six AZD1222 recipients. Donors in the cohort were predominantly white British and more often female, and clonal diversity was possibly underestimated. The breadth and depth of Spike-specific TCRs increased once two AZD1222 doses had been given. The repertoires were collected only after the peak T cell response.

The chain is built from TRBV19 and TRBJ1-1, with a tentative D call TRBD1 (5 bases). Here the sequenced sample was peripheral blood, taken on day 0 of MenACWY control vaccination. The sequence came from an adult in good health. DNA for the CDR3: TGTGCCAGTAGTGGGGGGAACACTGAAGCTTTCTTT. Its protein is CASSGGNTEAFF.